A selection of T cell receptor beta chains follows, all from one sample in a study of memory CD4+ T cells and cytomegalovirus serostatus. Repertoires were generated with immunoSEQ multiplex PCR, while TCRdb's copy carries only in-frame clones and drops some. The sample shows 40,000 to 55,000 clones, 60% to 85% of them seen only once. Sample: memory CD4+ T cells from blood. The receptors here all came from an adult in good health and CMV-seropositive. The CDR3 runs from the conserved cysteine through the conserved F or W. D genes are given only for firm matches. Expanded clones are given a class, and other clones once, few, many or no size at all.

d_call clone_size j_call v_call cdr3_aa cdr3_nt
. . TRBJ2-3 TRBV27 CASSLLGAATDTQYF TGTGCCAGCAGTTTATTGGGGGCCGCGACAGATACGCAGTATTTT
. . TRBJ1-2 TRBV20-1 CSAQVGPGYTF TGCAGTGCTCAGGTGGGCCCAGGCTACACCTTC
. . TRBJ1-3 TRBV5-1 CASSLGDSGNTIYF TGCGCCAGCAGCTTGGGGGACTCTGGAAACACCATATATTTT
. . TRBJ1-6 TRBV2 CASSAEAGVNSPLHF TGTGCCAGCAGTGCCGAGGCGGGGGTAAATTCACCCCTCCACTTT
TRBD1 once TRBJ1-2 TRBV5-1 CASSLGGDRAFLNGYTF TGCGCCAGCAGCTTAGGAGGGGACAGGGCGTTTCTTAATGGCTACACCTTC
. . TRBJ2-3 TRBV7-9 CASSREVTDTQYF TGTGCCAGCAGCAGGGAAGTGACAGATACGCAGTATTTT
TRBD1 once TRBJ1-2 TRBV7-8 CASSLGNRGGVNYGYTF TGTGCCAGCAGCTTAGGGAACAGGGGCGGTGTAAACTATGGCTACACCTTC
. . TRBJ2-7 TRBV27 CASSRNLYSYEQYF TGTGCCAGCAGCCGGAATCTCTATTCCTACGAGCAGTACTTC
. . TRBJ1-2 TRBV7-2 CASSPRRSPGGYTF TGTGCCAGCAGCCCCCGTCGGTCCCCCGGGGGCTACACCTTC
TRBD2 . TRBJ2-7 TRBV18 CASSPPGLAGVAEQYF TGTGCCAGCTCACCACCCGGACTAGCGGGAGTTGCCGAGCAGTACTTC
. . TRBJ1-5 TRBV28 CASKGGGINNQPQHF TGTGCCAGCAAAGGTGGAGGGATTAACAATCAGCCCCAGCATTTT
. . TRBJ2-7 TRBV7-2 CASSRRAGPGSYEQYF TGTGCCAGCAGCCGACGTGCTGGACCCGGCTCCTACGAGCAGTACTTC
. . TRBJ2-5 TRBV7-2 CASSSRGGAETQYF TGTGCCAGCAGCTCAAGGGGGGGCGCGGAGACCCAGTACTTC
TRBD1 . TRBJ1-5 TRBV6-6 CASSYTRTGVGQPQHF TGTGCCAGCAGTTACACCAGGACAGGGGTCGGTCAGCCCCAGCATTTT
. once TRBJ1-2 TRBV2 CASSRFLGEDF TGTGCCAGCAGTAGGTTTCTCGGGGAAGACTTC
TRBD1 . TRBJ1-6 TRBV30 CAWGRQGVSPLHF TGTGCCTGGGGTCGACAGGGAGTATCACCCCTCCACTTT
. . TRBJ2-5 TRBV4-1 CASSQDEKWETQYF TGCGCCAGCAGCCAAGATGAGAAGTGGGAGACCCAGTACTTC
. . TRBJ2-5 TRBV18 CASSPGLYQETQYF TGTGCCAGCTCACCAGGATTGTACCAAGAGACCCAGTACTTC
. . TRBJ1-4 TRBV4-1 CASSGGQYNEKLFF TGCGCCAGCAGCGGCGGACAGTATAATGAAAAACTGTTTTTT
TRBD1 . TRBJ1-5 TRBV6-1 CASRGTGNQPQHF TGTGCCAGCCGCGGGACAGGCAATCAGCCCCAGCATTTT
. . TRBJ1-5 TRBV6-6 CASQGDSNQPQHF TGTGCCAGCCAAGGGGATAGCAATCAGCCCCAGCATTTT
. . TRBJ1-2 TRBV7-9 CASSANHRARNPNYGYTF TGTGCCAGCAGCGCTAATCATAGAGCCCGGAACCCAAACTATGGCTACACCTTC
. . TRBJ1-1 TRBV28 CASSLASGQITEAFF TGTGCCAGCAGTTTAGCCTCCGGACAAATAACTGAAGCTTTCTTT
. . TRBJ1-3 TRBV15 CATSRDPQRLSGNTIYF TGTGCCACCAGCAGAGATCCCCAGCGCCTCTCTGGAAACACCATATATTTT
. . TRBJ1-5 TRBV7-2 CASSLARGENQPQHF TGTGCCAGCAGCTTAGCGAGGGGGGAGAATCAGCCCCAGCATTTT
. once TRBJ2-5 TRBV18 CASSPRQLETQYF TGTGCCAGCTCACCTAGACAGTTAGAGACCCAGTACTTC
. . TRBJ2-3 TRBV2 CASGIGAARDTQYF TGTGCCAGCGGGATTGGGGCAGCAAGGGATACGCAGTATTTT
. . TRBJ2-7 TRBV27 CASSLPAETNSYEQYF TGTGCCAGCAGTTTGCCAGCGGAAACGAACTCCTACGAGCAGTACTTC
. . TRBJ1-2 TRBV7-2 CASSSMRRGEGYTF TGTGCCAGCAGCTCCATGAGGAGGGGCGAAGGCTACACCTTC
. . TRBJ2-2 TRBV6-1 CASSEPQGRSTGELFF TGTGCCAGCAGTGAACCCCAGGGCCGAAGCACCGGGGAGCTGTTTTTT
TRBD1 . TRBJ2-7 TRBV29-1 CSVVIGQGEQYF TGCAGCGTTGTAATCGGACAGGGGGAGCAGTACTTC
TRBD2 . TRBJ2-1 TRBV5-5 CASSLAIAGGYNEQFF TGTGCCAGCAGCTTGGCCATCGCGGGGGGCTACAATGAGCAGTTCTTC
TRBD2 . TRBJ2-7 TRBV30 CACQPGGLLGQYF TGTGCCTGCCAGCCGGGAGGGTTGTTAGGGCAGTACTTC
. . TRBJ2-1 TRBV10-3 CAISESGGDYNEQFF TGTGCCATCAGTGAGTCGGGCGGGGATTACAATGAGCAGTTCTTC
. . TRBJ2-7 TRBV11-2 CASSLGSGGENEQYF TGTGCCAGCAGCTTAGGATCCGGGGGAGAAAACGAGCAGTACTTC
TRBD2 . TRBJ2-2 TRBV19 CASSMSGGATGELFF TGTGCCAGTAGTATGAGCGGGGGGGCCACCGGGGAGCTGTTTTTT
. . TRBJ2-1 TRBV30 CAWSEGALTYNEQFF TGTGCCTGGAGTGAAGGGGCACTAACCTACAATGAGCAGTTCTTC
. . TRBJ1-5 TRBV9 CASSVRSDSNQPQHF TGTGCCAGCAGCGTCCGGTCCGATAGCAATCAGCCCCAGCATTTT
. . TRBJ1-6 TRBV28 CASSPLLGNSPLHF TGTGCCAGCAGCCCACTCCTAGGGAATTCACCCCTCCACTTT
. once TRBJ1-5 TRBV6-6 CACSFAGGNQPQHF TGTGCCTGCAGTTTTGCTGGAGGCAATCAGCCCCAGCATTTT
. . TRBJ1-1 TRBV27 CASSLSTGGTEAFF TGTGCCAGCAGTTTATCGACGGGAGGCACTGAAGCTTTCTTT
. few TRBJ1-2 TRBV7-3 CASSFSALGDGYTF TGTGCCAGCAGCTTTTCGGCGCTGGGCGATGGCTACACCTTC
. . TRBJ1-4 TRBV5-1 CASSKQATNEKLFF TGCGCCAGCAGTAAACAGGCAACTAATGAAAAACTGTTTTTT
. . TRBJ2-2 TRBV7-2 CASSLTGANTGELFF TGTGCCAGCAGCTTAACGGGGGCGAACACCGGGGAGCTGTTTTTT
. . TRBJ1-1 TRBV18 CASSFDSYTEAFF TGTGCCAGCTCATTTGACAGCTACACTGAAGCTTTCTTT
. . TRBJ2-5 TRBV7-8 CASSLGGRQETQYF TGTGCCAGCAGCTTAGGAGGGAGACAAGAGACCCAGTACTTC
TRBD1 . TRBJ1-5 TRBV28 CASSAGTVSNQPQHF TGTGCCAGCAGTGCGGGGACAGTTAGCAATCAGCCCCAGCATTTT
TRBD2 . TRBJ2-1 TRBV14 CASSQVFDGTSGSRHEQFF TGTGCCAGCAGCCAAGTGTTTGACGGGACTAGCGGGAGTCGTCATGAGCAGTTCTTC
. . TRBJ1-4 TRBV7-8 CASSVLTGRNEKLFF TGTGCCAGCAGCGTCCTGACAGGCCGTAATGAAAAACTGTTTTTT
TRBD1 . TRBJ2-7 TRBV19 CASSITGGFGEQYF TGTGCCAGTAGTATCACAGGGGGCTTTGGCGAGCAGTACTTC
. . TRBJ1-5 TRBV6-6 CASSGRGGNQPQHF TGTGCCAGCAGCGGCCGCGGTGGCAATCAGCCCCAGCATTTT
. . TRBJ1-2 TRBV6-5 CASTRQANNYGYTF TGTGCCAGCACGAGACAGGCGAACAACTATGGCTACACCTTC
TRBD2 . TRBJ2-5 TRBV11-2 CASSLGGRDPYQETQYF TGTGCCAGCAGCTTAGGCGGGAGGGACCCGTACCAAGAGACCCAGTACTTC
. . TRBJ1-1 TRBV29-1 CSTRTRNTEAFF TGCAGCACCCGGACCCGGAACACTGAAGCTTTCTTT
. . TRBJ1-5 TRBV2 CASKGHRADQPQHF TGTGCCAGCAAGGGGCACAGGGCCGATCAGCCCCAGCATTTT